This T cell receptor (beta chain) emerged from a study of blood T cell repertoires in COVID-19. Study overall: Specimens from acute and convalescent COVID-19 originated in the United States, Italy and Spain. The analysed material was cDNA or gDNA that came from T cells, B-cell-depleted T cells, or PBMCs.

Germline V gene data show CDR1 as MNHNY and CDR2 as SVGAGI (reference sequence). V lost 0 bases, J lost 6 bases, and 2 bases stayed unmatched. The CDR3 contains 13 residues. Original analysis: By means of reference gene primer amplification, nucleated cell counts were estimated. Produced via immunoSEQ multiplex PCR; TCRdb's table is partial and in-frame only. The V and J calls and the clone size are those of that table, but D and trimming were determined from the DNA. The sample carries roughly 150,000 clones, 78% recorded once. The rearrangement joins TRBV6-6 to TRBJ2-7, with 7 bases fitting TRBD2. The material sequenced was peripheral blood. The source is a woman older than 75 with acute or convalescent COVID-19. This CDR3 reads CASSYSGGVEQYF. Written as DNA, the CDR3 is TGTGCCAGCAGTTACTCGGGGGGGGTCGAGCAGTACTTC.